The present entry profiles one TCR beta chain with its context. Its antigen is not yet known. Qualities for individual bases were not recorded, and no much larger clone is one base off. Every donor was a healthy Caucasian. The sample originates from a study of identical twins (dated by TCRdb to the mid-2010s). At the level of the whole study: To test whether fetal clonotypes persist, the study used deep sequencing on TCR alpha and beta repertoires from monozygotic twins, unrelated adults of various ages, and cord blood. To rule out contamination, replicate twin experiments were performed at different times with different library preparation protocols.

The CDR3, cysteine through phenylalanine, is 14 amino acids long. The entry retains the CDR3 DNA only, 42 bases that are in frame from base 1. The V end loses 5 bases and the J end loses 2 bases, and a stretch of 12 bases separates them. Overall results and qualifications from the work: The excess sharing between twins in beta out-of-frame sequences was weaker because fewer shared sequences reduced the signal-to-noise ratio. Zero-insertion analyses could be partly confounded by invariant T cells such as MAIT and iNKT, though diverse VJ usage argued against such confounding for most clonotypes. Out-of-frame TCR alpha sequences shared between twins showed an excess of low generation-probability sequences compared with coincidental sharing between unrelated individuals. In monozygotic twins, out-of-frame TCR alpha sharing was systematically underestimated by recombination models, although the models agreed with sharing between unrelated individuals. Abundant cord blood beta clonotypes carried fewer insertions; young adult naive repertoires showed a weaker similar trend, while memory repertoires showed none. Because the same donors could not be followed over many years, conclusions were based on cross-sectional statistical analysis.

The method behind the library was 5' RACE. Sequencing instrument: Illumina HiSeq 2000. A universal primer binding site was added through template switching, and the final cDNA carried a unique molecular identifier so that TCR cDNA molecules could be counted accurately. Specific primers in the conserved constant-segment region were used to synthesize first-strand cDNA for TCR alpha and beta chains. To control for contamination, every cDNA library was double barcoded, receiving both a SMART-Mk sample barcode and Illumina barcodes. TruSeq adapter sequences along with Illumina sample barcodes were introduced in two successive PCR steps. TCR alpha and beta cDNA libraries were sequenced on the Illumina HiSeq platform with custom primers. Per the original workflow: Raw reads were processed with MiGEC to extract unique molecular identifiers, and MiXCR was used to determine CDR3 positions. Recombination models were inferred per individual with the repgenHMM and IGoR tools using an EM algorithm. The analysis of shared clonotypes was done with the tcR package in R, with sharing normalized by the product of cloneset sizes. To study raw recombination without the effects of thymic and clonal selection, out-of-frame nonproductive sequences were analyzed. TCRdb's own reprocessing of the public reads used fastp at Q25 and MiXCR and kept productive beta chains. Identical CDR3 proteins give one entry, which carries the most common genes and DNA. Clone size and V and J calls follow TCRdb, not the original study. This sample holds roughly 1,500,000 distinct CDR3 sequences; under 35% were observed only once. Jointly, the top ten make up roughly 0.3% of the sample.

The clonotype comes from a newborn girl in good health. The material sequenced was cord blood. The chain joins TRBV12-3 or TRBV12-4 to TRBJ2-5; too little of a D gene remains to name it. The CDR3 reads as follows: CASSGTPDQETQYF. The base sequence is TGTGCCAGCAGTGGAACACCAGATCAAGAGACCCAGTACTTC.